Presented here are 18 T cell receptor beta chains from one specimen sequenced in a study of OX40 agonist ivuxolimab in advanced cancers. Sequencing used immunoSEQ multiplex PCR; TCRdb keeps in-frame clones, though not all of them. This sample carries 20,000 to 25,000 clones, over 65% of them seen once, and the ten largest clones take under 45%. The source material was CD4+ or CD8+ T cells sorted from blood, sampled in a trial of the OX40 agonist ivuxolimab. These TCRs come from an adult with an advanced solid tumor such as melanoma, head and neck, liver or kidney cancer.

This clone turned up a few times. The chain combines TRBV29-1 with TRBJ2-7, with TRBD1 identical over 8 bases. The CDR3 extends over 14 amino acids. The germline CDR1 and CDR2 sequences are SQVTM and ANQGSEA. V gave up 8 bases and J gave up 0 bases; unmatched junction bases: 9. The CDR3 DNA reads TGCAGCTTTATGGGGACAGGAAGCTCCTACGAGCAGTACTTC. Amino acid sequence: CSFMGTGSSYEQYF.

The chain uses TRBV7-9 and TRBJ2-7; TRBD1 agrees at 7 bases. CDR1 SEHNR and CDR2 FQNEAQ come from the germline V gene (reference sequence). This CDR3 is built from 13 residues. Unmatched junction bases numbered 6, after V lost 7 bases and J lost 3 bases. CDR3 amino acids: CASTETGVYEQYF. The DNA for the CDR3 is TGTGCCAGCACCGAAACAGGGGTCTACGAGCAGTACTTC.

The chain has TRBV5-1 and TRBJ2-5; 8 positions match TRBD1. CDR3 length equals 14 residues. Germline V gene sequence: CDR1 SGHRS, CDR2 YFSETQ. Trimming removed 3 bases from V and 5 bases from J; junction bases left unmatched: 6. The CDR3 here is CASSYSGGGETQYF. The CDR3 DNA reads TGCGCCAGCAGCTACTCAGGGGGCGGCGAGACCCAGTACTTC.

This clone is judged medium-sized (0.01 to 0.1%). This chain joins TRBV7-9 and TRBJ1-1, with a possible D match to TRBD1 (6 bases). The CDR3 length is 16 residues. Germline loops: CDR1 SEHNR, CDR2 FQNEAQ (reference sequence). The germline V and J ends were trimmed by 2 bases and 5 bases, with 18 bases remaining between them. The CDR3 bases are TGTGCCAGCAGCTTACACCAGCGGGGGGCGAGGACTGAAGCTTTCTTT. Translation gives CASSLHQRGARTEAFF.

This rearrangement joins TRBV5-5 to TRBJ2-5, with a possible D match to TRBD1 (5 bases). V lost 1 base and J 5 bases, leaving 12 bases between the germline ends. The CDR3 consists of 14 residues. Germline assignment: CDR1 SGHKS and CDR2 YYEKEE (reference sequence). DNA for the CDR3: TGTGCCAGCAGCTTGCCCCAGGGTCGGGAGACCCAGTACTTC. This codes for CASSLPQGRETQYF.

The chain uses TRBV7-9 and TRBJ1-5; 9 nucleotides align to TRBD1. With 1 base clipped from V and 6 bases from J, the junction kept 7 bases outside the gene matches. The CDR3 is made up of 16 amino acids. Germline CDR1 SEHNR, CDR2 FQNEAQ (reference sequence). CDR3 DNA sequence: TGTGCCAGCAGCTTAGTGACAGGGGGGGTGTCTCAGCCCCAGCATTTT. Protein product: CASSLVTGGVSQPQHF. The whole variable domain, filled in from reference TRBV7-9 and TRBJ1-5, reads DTGVSQNPRHKITKRGQNVTFRCDPISEHNRLYWYRQTLGQGPEFLTYFQNEAQLEKSRLLSDRFSAERPKGSFSTLEIQRTEQGDSAMYLCASSLVTGGVSQPQHFGDGTRLSIL.

This clone was recorded only once. The chain links TRBV7-9 to TRBJ2-7; D unresolved. CDR1 is SEHNR, CDR2 FQNEAQ, per germline (reference sequence). The V and J ends lost 4 bases and 2 bases respectively, with 9 bases between them. The CDR3 contains 13 residues. The CDR3 DNA reads as TGTGCCAGCAGCTCCCCAAAGGCCTACGAGCAGTACTTC. This sequence encodes CASSSPKAYEQYF.

V usage is TRBV7-6 and J usage is TRBJ2-3; the match to TRBD2 covers 10 bases. Looked up from germline, CDR1 is SGHVS and CDR2 is FNYEAQ. V dropped 0 bases and J dropped 5; count of bases not matched to a gene: 11. The CDR3 sequence is 18 residues long. Written as DNA, the CDR3 is TGTGCCAGCAGCTTAGCTTTAACCGGGACTAGCGTCGAAGATACGCAGTATTTT. Residues: CASSLALTGTSVEDTQYF.

The chain combines TRBV12-5 with TRBJ1-1; no reliable D call. This CDR3 contains 13 residues. Deletions cut 5 bases from V and 5 bases from J, with 12 bases between. Germline CDR1 reads LGHNT; CDR2 reads FRNRAP. The CDR3 region has the DNA TGTGCTAGTGGTGCACCGATGGGTACTGAAGCTTTCTTT. It codes for CASGAPMGTEAFF. Supplemented by reference TRBV12-5 and TRBJ1-1, the full variable domain reads DARVTQTPRHKVTEMGQEVTMRCQPILGHNTVFWYRQTMMQGLELLAYFRNRAPLDDSGMPKDRFSAEMPDATLATLKIQPSEPRDSAVYFCASGAPMGTEAFFGQGTRLTVV.

The chain carries TRBV28 and TRBJ2-7; D perhaps matches TRBD1 (7 bases). The V gene's germline CDR1 is MDHEN and CDR2 SYDVKM. The CDR3 sequence is 15 residues long. V lost 6 bases and J 3 bases, leaving 18 bases between the germline ends. CDR3 bases: TGTGCCAGCAGCCAGCCGGGGGACAGTGGCTACGAGCAGTACTTC. It specifies CASSQPGDSGYEQYF.

The chain has TRBV18 and TRBJ2-1, with 8 bases lining up with TRBD2. The CDR3 length is 14 residues. Unmatched junction bases numbered 6, after V lost 3 bases and J lost 8 bases. Per the germline V gene, CDR1 is KGHSH and CDR2 is LQKENI. The CDR3 loop is CASSPSGGVDEQFF. The CDR3 coding sequence is TGTGCCAGCTCACCCTCGGGGGGGGTCGATGAGCAGTTCTTC. The complete variable domain, with remaining parts taken from reference TRBV18 and TRBJ2-1, reads NAGVMQNPRHLVRRRGQEARLRCSPMKGHSHVYWYRQLPEEGLKFMVYLQKENIIDESGMPKERFSAEFPKEGPSILRIQQVVRGDSAAYFCASSPSGGVDEQFFGPGTRLTVL.

The V call is TRBV28, the J call TRBJ2-3; perhaps TRBD1 as D (6 bases). Germline lookup yields CDR1 MDHEN and CDR2 SYDVKM. V was cut by 6 bases and J by 5 bases, with 18 bases left in between. This CDR3 spans 15 amino acids. The CDR3: CASRLLGARGDTQYF. CDR3 nucleotide sequence: TGTGCCAGCAGGCTTCTGGGGGCGAGGGGAGATACGCAGTATTTT.

J is TRBJ1-2 and V is TRBV5-6, with TRBD1 identical over 9 bases. The CDR3 has 14 amino acids. V lost 3 bases, J lost 4 bases, and 4 bases stayed unmatched. Germline V gene sequence: CDR1 SGHDT, CDR2 YYEEEE. The CDR3 DNA follows: TGTGCCAGCAGCTGGGACAGGGTGCCCTATGGCTACACCTTC. Encoded protein: CASSWDRVPYGYTF. Full variable domain (rest looked up from reference TRBV5-6 and TRBJ1-2): DAGVTQSPTHLIKTRGQQVTLRCSPKSGHDTVSWYQQALGQGPQFIFQYYEEEERQRGNFPDRFSGHQFPNYSSELNVNALLLGDSALYLCASSWDRVPYGYTFGSGTRLTVV.

The V call is TRBV14, the J call TRBJ2-7; weak D call: TRBD2 (5 bases). With 1 base removed from V and 3 bases from J, the gap between germline ends came to 7 bases. The CDR3 covers 13 residues. Germline values: CDR1 SGHDN, CDR2 FVKESK. CDR3 in amino acids: CASSQVEGYEQYF. DNA of the CDR3: TGTGCCAGCAGCCAAGTAGAGGGCTACGAGCAGTACTTC.

This chain links TRBV19 with TRBJ2-1, with 8 bases lining up with TRBD2. J lost 3 bases, V lost 2 bases, and 3 bases had no gene match. The CDR3 covers 15 residues. Germline V gene data show CDR1 as LNHDA and CDR2 as SQIVND (reference sequence). CDR3 nucleotides: TGTGCCAGTAGTATAAGTAGCGGGGTCTACAATGAGCAGTTCTTC. Amino acids: CASSISSGVYNEQFF.

In its sample, this clone was seen once. The rearrangement uses TRBV7-4 and TRBJ2-7; D is ambiguous. Germline lookup yields CDR1 SGHVT and CDR2 SQSDAQ. V was shortened by 2 bases and J by 7 bases, with 6 bases between the two germline ends. The CDR3 covers 11 residues. This CDR3 is CASSLKGEQYF. CDR3 coding DNA: TGTGCCAGCAGCTTAAAAGGAGAGCAGTACTTC.

The chain carries TRBV5-6 and TRBJ2-5, with D possibly matching TRBD2 (5 bases). Trimming pared 2 bases from V and 2 bases from J, leaving 7 bases between. This CDR3 is built from 13 residues. The germline gives CDR1 SGHDT, CDR2 YYEEEE. CDR3 nucleotide sequence: TGTGCCAGCAGCTTTCGGACTCAAGAGACCCAGTACTTC. Translating it yields CASSFRTQETQYF.

The genes are TRBV14 and TRBJ1-1; 10 positions agree with TRBD1. This CDR3 contains 13 residues. Germline V lookup: CDR1 SGHDN, CDR2 FVKESK. V shed 4 bases, J shed 6 bases, and the junction held 2 bases outside the gene matches. The CDR3 spells CASSLTGGAEAFF. The DNA for the CDR3 is TGTGCCAGCAGCCTGACAGGGGGCGCTGAAGCTTTCTTT.